This note documents a single TCR beta chain sequence. Its antigen remains unknown. This record comes from a study of OX40 agonist ivuxolimab in advanced cancers. Deletions cut 2 bases from V and 6 bases from J, with 15 bases between. CDR3 size: 15 residues. Germline CDR1 LNHNV, CDR2 YYDKDF (reference sequence). Regarding the study as a whole: Some nonresponders additionally presented with little normalized T-cell clonal expansion.

Sequenced by immunoSEQ multiplex PCR; TCRdb stores in-frame clones only, minus some. The sample consists of approximately 58,000 clones, 84% of them appearing once. The chain uses TRBV15 and TRBJ2-3; D may be TRBD1 (5 bases). Here the sequenced sample was CD4+ or CD8+ T cells sorted from blood, taken in a trial of the OX40 agonist ivuxolimab. This clonotype originated in an adult with an advanced solid tumor such as melanoma, head and neck, liver or kidney cancer. DNA of the CDR3: TGTGCCACCAGCAGAACCGGGTCCCACAGGGATACGCAGTATTTT. Translation: CATSRTGSHRDTQYF.